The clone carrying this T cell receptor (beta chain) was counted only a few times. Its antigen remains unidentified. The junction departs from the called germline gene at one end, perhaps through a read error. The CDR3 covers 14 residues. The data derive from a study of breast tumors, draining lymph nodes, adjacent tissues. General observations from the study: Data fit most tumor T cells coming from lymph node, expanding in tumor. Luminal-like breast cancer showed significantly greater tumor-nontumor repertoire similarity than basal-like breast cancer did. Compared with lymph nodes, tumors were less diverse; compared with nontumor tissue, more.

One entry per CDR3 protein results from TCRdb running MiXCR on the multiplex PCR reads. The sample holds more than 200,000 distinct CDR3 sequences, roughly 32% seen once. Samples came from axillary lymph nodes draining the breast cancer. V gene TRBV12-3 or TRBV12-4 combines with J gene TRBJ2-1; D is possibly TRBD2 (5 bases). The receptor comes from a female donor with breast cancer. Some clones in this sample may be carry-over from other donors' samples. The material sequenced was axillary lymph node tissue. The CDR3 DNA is TGTGCCAGCAGCCCTAGCTTTGTGTACAATGCGCAGTTCTTC. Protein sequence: CASSPSFVYNAQFF.